This TCR beta chain was recovered during a study of cytomegalovirus exposure and HLA in healthy donors. Trimming removed 0 bases at V and 6 bases at J, with 8 bases between. The germline gives CDR1 SGHDT, CDR2 YYEEEE. CDR3 size: 13 residues. The PCR used 60 Vbeta and 13 Jbeta primers. Assay: immunoSEQ multiplex PCR; the TCRdb copy retains only in-frame clones and omits some. Here the sample spans around 200,000 clones, around 85% being singletons. This sequence originates from a man in his fifties or sixties in good health and CMV-seronegative. The sample consisted of PBMCs. V and J are TRBV5-6 and TRBJ2-3; D is undetermined. CDR3 region: CASSLGPGDTQYF. In DNA, the CDR3 is TGTGCCAGCAGCTTGGGCCCCGGGGATACGCAGTATTTT. The full variable domain, with the rest looked up from reference TRBV5-6 and TRBJ2-3, is DAGVTQSPTHLIKTRGQQVTLRCSPKSGHDTVSWYQQALGQGPQFIFQYYEEEERQRGNFPDRFSGHQFPNYSSELNVNALLLGDSALYLCASSLGPGDTQYFGPGTRLTVL.